Each of the 22 T cell receptor beta chains below was sequenced from the same sample in a study of Ad26.COV2.S vaccination and SARS-CoV-2 variants. Sequencing was performed with immunoSEQ multiplex PCR; in TCRdb, only in-frame clones are kept and a portion is missing. The sample has 180,000 or so clones; roughly 85% are singletons. This specimen was peripheral blood, taken after recovery from COVID-19. Every receptor here comes from a human donor who had recovered from COVID-19.

V usage is TRBV7-3 and J usage is TRBJ1-2; 11 bases map to TRBD1. The V gene end was trimmed by 2 bases and the J gene end by 6 bases; junction bases not matched to a gene: 5. This CDR3 is built from 15 residues. In germline, CDR1 is SGHTA, CDR2 FQGTGA. The CDR3 sequence: CASSLAGTGGDGYTF. The CDR3 DNA sequence: TGTGCCAGCAGCTTAGCCGGGACAGGGGGAGATGGCTACACCTTC.

This sequence joins TRBV5-1 and TRBJ2-5; 13 bases are a match to TRBD2. With 0 bases clipped from V and 2 bases from J, the junction kept 1 base outside the gene matches. The germline gives CDR1 SGHRS, CDR2 YFSETQ. The CDR3 loop spans 16 amino acids. The DNA of the CDR3 is TGCGCCAGCAGCTTGGGGGGACTAGCGGGGCAAGAGACCCAGTACTTC. It codes for CASSLGGLAGQETQYF. The complete variable domain, with remaining parts taken from reference TRBV5-1 and TRBJ2-5, reads KAGVTQTPRYLIKTRGQQVTLSCSPISGHRSVSWYQQTPGQGLQFLFEYFSETQRNKGNFPGRFSGRQFSNSRSEMNVSTLELGDSALYLCASSLGGLAGQETQYFGPGTRLLVL.

V gene TRBV3-1 (or the pseudogene TRBV3-2) combines with J gene TRBJ1-1, with TRBD1 as a possible D gene (6 bases). The CDR3 runs 13 residues. Germline V gene sequence: CDR1 LGHDT, CDR2 YNNKEL (reference sequence). The CDR3 is CVSRGQMNTEAFF. CDR3 nucleotides: TGTGTGAGCAGGGGTCAAATGAACACTGAAGCTTTCTTT.

The V call is TRBV27, the J call TRBJ1-4; D is perhaps TRBD1 (6 bases). This CDR3 comprises 15 residues. V shed 5 bases and J shed 8 bases, with 18 bases lying between them. Germline V gene lookup returns CDR1 MNHEY and CDR2 SMNVEV (reference sequence). The CDR3: CASSARGPQVEKLFF. CDR3 bases: TGTGCCAGCAGTGCCAGGGGCCCACAGGTAGAAAAACTGTTTTTT.

The V and J genes are TRBV6-1 and TRBJ1-4, with 8 bases matching TRBD1. The CDR3 is 15 residues long. Germline CDR1 is MNHNS and CDR2 is SASEGT. V lost 2 bases to trimming and J lost 7 bases; unmatched junction nucleotides: 6. In DNA form, the CDR3 reads TGTGCCAGCAGTGAACCGGCAGGGGGCTCTGAAAAACTGTTTTTT. It translates to CASSEPAGGSEKLFF.

Here the CDR3 reads CASSGDTRNQPQHF. As DNA, the CDR3 is TGTGCCAGCAGCGGGGATACACGAAATCAGCCCCAGCATTTT. The rearrangement links TRBV7-9 to TRBJ1-5; no firm D call. Deletions cut 5 bases from V and 4 bases from J, with 12 bases between. The germline gives CDR1 SEHNR, CDR2 FQNEAQ (reference sequence). The CDR3 extends over 14 amino acids.

CDR3 coding DNA: TGTGCCAGCTCACCACGGTTAGTGGACAGAGATACCGGGGAGCTGTTTTTT. The encoded protein is CASSPRLVDRDTGELFF. V is TRBV18 and J is TRBJ2-2, with D possibly being TRBD1 (6 bases). The CDR3 sequence is 17 residues long. The germline gives CDR1 KGHSH, CDR2 LQKENI. Trimming removed 1 base from V and 5 bases from J, with 17 bases in between.

The genes are TRBV12-3 or TRBV12-4 and TRBJ1-2; D remains ambiguous. The V gene lost 5 bases and the J gene lost 12 bases, with 10 bases spanning the gap. This CDR3 comprises 10 residues. CDR3: CASSPTLNTF. The CDR3, as DNA: TGTGCCAGCAGTCCTACACTCAACACCTTC.

This chain uses TRBV24-1 with TRBJ2-5, with D maybe TRBD2 (6 bases). The CDR3 spans 14 residues. Germline loops: CDR1 KGHDR, CDR2 SFDVKD. V lost 5 bases and J lost 4, with 13 bases in between. CDR3 coding DNA: TGTGCCACCAGTGCGGCGACTAGTCTAGAGACCCAGTACTTC. Amino acids: CATSAATSLETQYF.

The V gene is TRBV21-1, the J gene TRBJ2-5; TRBD2 is the table's D call, not checked against the DNA. TRBV21-1 is a pseudogene locus. This CDR3 is 14 amino acids long. CDR3 nucleotides: TGTGCCAGGAATCACAATAGCAAATTGGAGACCCAGTACTTC. It specifies CARNHNSKLETQYF.

This clone was picked up a small number of times. This chain joins TRBV5-5 and TRBJ1-5; a weak D match, TRBD1 (5 bases). Germline V gene data show CDR1 as SGHKS and CDR2 as YYEKEE (reference sequence). Trimming cost V 1 base and J 3 bases, with 11 bases left between them. The CDR3 consists of 15 residues. As DNA, the CDR3 is TGTGCCAGCAGCTTGACGACACAGGCCAATCAGCCCCAGCATTTT. This sequence encodes CASSLTTQANQPQHF.

The J gene is TRBJ1-5, the V gene TRBV18; 8 nucleotides line up with TRBD1. Germline V gives CDR1 KGHSH, CDR2 LQKENI. The ends lost 6 bases at V and 0 bases at J; junction bases unmatched: 4. CDR3 length: 15 residues. DNA for the CDR3: TGTGCCAGCTCCAAGACAGGGGATAGCAATCAGCCCCAGCATTTT. Translating gives CASSKTGDSNQPQHF.

V gene TRBV5-1 combines with J gene TRBJ1-6; TRBD1 is a possible D gene (5 bases). The germline V and J ends were trimmed by 0 bases and 8 bases, with 12 bases remaining between them. The CDR3 totals 15 residues. Germline CDR1 SGHRS, CDR2 YFSETQ. CDR3 amino acids: CASSLAVEGHSPLHF. The CDR3 nucleotides read TGCGCCAGCAGCTTGGCCGTCGAGGGACATTCACCCCTCCACTTT.

This chain uses TRBV6-5 with TRBJ1-3; D is possibly TRBD1 (5 bases). The CDR3 covers 13 residues. Germline assignment: CDR1 MNHEY and CDR2 SVGAGI. V lost 8 bases and J 0 bases, leaving 8 bases between the germline ends. The chain's CDR3 is CASSGGSGNTIYF. CDR3 sequence (DNA): TGTGCCAGCTCCGGGGGCTCTGGAAACACCATATATTTT.

This chain joins TRBV6-5 and TRBJ2-7; 9 nucleotides agree with TRBD1. CDR1 is MNHEY and CDR2 is SVGAGI in the germline V gene. Trimming took 7 bases from V and 7 from J; bases not matched to a gene: 8. The CDR3 has 13 amino acids. The CDR3 region is CASKRTGEEEQYF. The CDR3 DNA reads TGTGCCAGCAAAAGGACAGGGGAAGAAGAGCAGTACTTC.

V and J are TRBV20-1 and TRBJ2-1, with D uncertain. Deletions cut 7 bases from V and 10 bases from J, with 8 bases between. There are 9 residues in the CDR3. Germline V gene sequence: CDR1 DFQATT, CDR2 SNEGSKA (reference sequence). CDR3 in amino acids: CSDEREQFF. The CDR3 DNA reads as TGCAGTGATGAAAGGGAGCAGTTCTTC.

The rearrangement uses TRBV7-9 and TRBJ2-1, with 7 bases matching TRBD1. With V trimmed by 4 bases and J by 8 bases, 8 bases remained unmatched. Germline loops: CDR1 SEHNR, CDR2 FQNEAQ (reference sequence). The CDR3 runs to 14 residues. The CDR3 loop is CASSWDSEWDEQFF. The CDR3 DNA reads as TGTGCCAGCAGCTGGGACAGTGAATGGGATGAGCAGTTCTTC. Full variable domain (remainder filled in from reference TRBV7-9 and TRBJ2-1): DTGVSQNPRHKITKRGQNVTFRCDPISEHNRLYWYRQTLGQGPEFLTYFQNEAQLEKSRLLSDRFSAERPKGSFSTLEIQRTEQGDSAMYLCASSWDSEWDEQFFGPGTRLTVL.

This chain uses TRBV12-5 with TRBJ2-5; no clear D gene. There are 13 residues in the CDR3. Trimming shortened V by 1 base and J by 1 base, and 4 bases separated the two germline ends. Germline V lookup: CDR1 LGHNT, CDR2 FRNRAP. The CDR3 sequence is CASGLGTQETQYF. CDR3 nucleotides: TGTGCTAGTGGTTTGGGCACCCAAGAGACCCAGTACTTC.

The CDR3 nucleotides read TGTGCCAGCAGCTTGAGAGCTCAACAAGAGACCCAGTACTTC. Translated: CASSLRAQQETQYF. J is TRBJ2-5 and V is TRBV5-6, with D unclear. Germline loops: CDR1 SGHDT, CDR2 YYEEEE. Trimming cost V 1 base and J 2 bases, with 9 bases left between them. CDR3 length equals 14 residues. The variable domain in full, with the rest retrieved from reference TRBV5-6 and TRBJ2-5, is DAGVTQSPTHLIKTRGQQVTLRCSPKSGHDTVSWYQQALGQGPQFIFQYYEEEERQRGNFPDRFSGHQFPNYSSELNVNALLLGDSALYLCASSLRAQQETQYFGPGTRLLVL.

V and J are TRBV28 and TRBJ1-2, with D perhaps matching TRBD1 (5 bases). The germline V gene has CDR1 MDHEN and CDR2 SYDVKM. This CDR3 has 14 residues. V was clipped by 1 base and J by 7 bases, with 13 bases between them. CDR3 nucleotides: TGTGCCAGCAGTTTATCGACAGCAGGCAGTGGCTACACCTTC. Translating gives CASSLSTAGSGYTF.

J is TRBJ1-4 and V is TRBV19; no clear D. Germline V gives CDR1 LNHDA, CDR2 SQIVND (reference sequence). V was shortened by 5 bases and J by 3 bases, with 7 bases between the two germline ends. The CDR3 contains 13 residues. The CDR3, as DNA: TGTGCCAGTAGTGCGGACGCTAATGAAAAACTGTTTTTT. Residues: CASSADANEKLFF. The whole variable domain, filled in from reference TRBV19 and TRBJ1-4, reads DGGITQSPKYLFRKEGQNVTLSCEQNLNHDAMYWYRQDPGQGLRLIYYSQIVNDFQKGDIAEGYSVSREKKESFPLTVTSAQKNPTAFYLCASSADANEKLFFGSGTQLSVL.

The chain couples TRBV6-5 to TRBJ2-3; D gene ambiguous. In germline, CDR1 is MNHEY, CDR2 SVGAGI. The V and J ends lost 2 bases and 5 bases respectively, with 11 bases between them. This CDR3 is built from 14 residues. CDR3 DNA sequence: TGTGCCAGCAGTTACCTGACCCCTGGAGATACGCAGTATTTT. It is translated as CASSYLTPGDTQYF.